This T cell receptor beta chain was sequenced for a study of T cells in Graves' hyperthyroidism and ophthalmopathy. RNA transcripts were the template for amplifying TCR beta CDR3 regions. The primer set for the first-round RT-PCR of the TCR CDR3 was HTBI. TCRdb reprocessed the multiplex PCR reads with MiXCR, giving one entry per CDR3 protein. The sample holds 540,000 or so distinct CDR3 sequences, roughly 14% seen once. In germline, CDR1 is MNHEY, CDR2 SVGEGT. V was shortened by 6 bases and J by 4 bases, with 9 bases between the two germline ends. This CDR3 has 12 residues. This clonotype has ten or more counts. Stable disease denoted Graves' hyperthyroidism without ophthalmopathy progression within 18 months. Each diagnosis was grounded in clinical symptoms, serum thyroxine and TRAb, thyroid ultrasound, and orbital computed tomography.

The source is a woman aged 25 to 39 with Graves' hyperthyroidism. The V call is TRBV6-2 or TRBV6-3, the J call TRBJ1-1; D perhaps matches TRBD1 (6 bases). Sequenced input: blood. The CDR3 spells CASSRGGTEAFF. The CDR3 region has the DNA TGTGCCAGCAGCAGGGGCGGCACTGAAGCTTTCTTT.